A selection of T cell receptor beta chains follows, all from one sample in a study of T cell responses to AZD1222 COVID-19 vaccine. Data came from immunoSEQ multiplex PCR; TCRdb stores just in-frame clones and leaves some out. The table shows 80,000 to 100,000 clones, with 85% to 90% occurring only once. The material was peripheral blood, obtained 28 days after the second AZD1222 dose. The receptors were sampled from an adult who received the AZD1222 COVID-19 vaccine. Both conserved end residues are part of each CDR3. A D gene is named only where the DNA matches it firmly. The size of a clone is reported for some rows only, either as once, few or many, or as a class for expanded clones.

>-|few|TRBV2|TRBJ1-5
CASSEGEESQPQHF
TGTGCCAGCAGTGAAGGAGAGGAGAGTCAGCCCCAGCATTTT
>TRBD1|-|TRBV7-7|TRBJ2-3
CASSSGQGASDTQYF
TGTGCTAGCAGCTCGGGACAGGGGGCGAGCGATACGCAGTATTTT
>-|-|TRBV29-1|TRBJ2-1
CSADGRSSTYNEQFF
TGCAGCGCGGATGGGAGATCTAGCACCTACAATGAGCAGTTCTTC
>-|few|TRBV4-1|TRBJ1-1
CASSQAEGNTEAFF
TGCGCCAGCAGCCAAGCGGAGGGAAACACTGAAGCTTTCTTT
>TRBD1|-|TRBV7-3|TRBJ2-2
CASSPSTPTGGTGELFF
TGTGCCAGCAGCCCCTCGACCCCTACAGGGGGCACCGGGGAGCTGTTTTTT
>TRBD1|-|TRBV5-1|TRBJ1-4
CASSLFQGAGGEKLFF
TGCGCCAGCAGCTTGTTTCAGGGGGCAGGAGGAGAAAAACTGTTTTTT
>-|-|TRBV5-6|TRBJ1-2
CASSWGDRFNYGYTF
TGTGCCAGCAGCTGGGGCGACCGCTTTAACTATGGCTACACCTTC
>-|-|TRBV3-1/TRBV3-2|TRBJ2-3
CASSPPTNTDTQYF
TGTGCCAGCAGCCCACCGACCAACACAGATACGCAGTATTTT
>TRBD1|-|TRBV4-3|TRBJ1-6
CASSPGTGLSSYNSPLHF
TGCGCCAGCAGCCCCGGGACAGGGTTAAGCTCCTATAATTCACCCCTCCACTTT
>TRBD1|-|TRBV19|TRBJ1-5
CASSPRTGGLLGPQHF
TGTGCCAGTAGTCCCCGGACAGGGGGCCTTCTAGGGCCCCAGCATTTT
>-|-|TRBV6-1|TRBJ1-4
CASSEVGGVNEKLFF
TGTGCCAGCAGTGAAGTTGGAGGGGTTAATGAAAAACTGTTTTTT
>TRBD1|once|TRBV4-2|TRBJ1-4
CASSQDGTGGINEKLFF
TGTGCCAGCAGCCAAGACGGGACAGGGGGGATTAATGAAAAACTGTTTTTT
>-|-|TRBV7-9|TRBJ2-7
CASSLKGSYEQYF
TGTGCCAGCAGCTTAAAGGGTTCCTACGAGCAGTACTTC
>-|-|TRBV5-4|TRBJ2-1
CASSLVYGSNEQFF
TGTGCCAGCAGCTTGGTGTATGGTTCAAATGAGCAGTTCTTC
>-|few|TRBV4-2|TRBJ2-7
CASSQVSSYEQYF
TGTGCCAGCAGCCAAGTCAGCTCCTACGAGCAGTACTTC
>-|-|TRBV11-2|TRBJ2-7
CASSLDRTRGYEQYF
TGTGCCAGCAGCTTAGATCGCACTAGAGGGTACGAGCAGTACTTC
>-|-|TRBV10-3|TRBJ2-7
CAISVISGDPSSEQYF
TGTGCCATCAGTGTAATTAGCGGTGATCCCTCCTCCGAGCAGTACTTC
>-|-|TRBV7-9|TRBJ1-1
CASSLAGEEAFF
TGTGCCAGCAGCTTAGCAGGGGAGGAAGCTTTCTTT
>-|-|TRBV5-1|TRBJ1-4
CASSPVQGGEKLFF
TGCGCCAGCAGCCCAGTCCAGGGAGGAGAAAAACTGTTTTTT
>-|-|TRBV10-3|TRBJ2-7
CAISESRGTYEQYF
TGTGCCATCAGTGAGTCCAGGGGGACTTACGAGCAGTACTTC
>-|once|TRBV9|TRBJ2-1
CASSVFWGLNEQFF
TGTGCCAGCAGCGTTTTCTGGGGCCTCAATGAGCAGTTCTTC
>-|-|TRBV14|TRBJ2-7
CASSQGSSWGYEQYF
TGTGCCAGCAGCCAGGGGAGTTCCTGGGGCTACGAGCAGTACTTC
>-|-|TRBV27|TRBJ1-3
CASSSYMRGFSGNTIYF
TGTGCCAGCAGTTCGTACATGCGAGGGTTCTCTGGAAACACCATATATTTT
>-|once|TRBV7-2|TRBJ1-5
CASSFGPAQPQHF
TGTGCCAGCAGCTTCGGGCCGGCTCAGCCCCAGCATTTT
>-|-|TRBV5-1|TRBJ2-3
CASRADYSTDTQYF
TGCGCCAGCCGGGCGGACTACAGCACAGATACGCAGTATTTT
>TRBD1|-|TRBV7-2|TRBJ2-3
CASSLFGQGTDTQYF
TGTGCCAGCAGCTTATTTGGACAGGGAACAGATACGCAGTATTTT
>-|once|TRBV2|TRBJ1-2
CASSDIGSYGYTF
TGTGCCAGCAGTGATATAGGGTCCTATGGCTACACCTTC
>-|-|TRBV19|TRBJ1-2
CASSPYWGSHYGYTF
TGTGCCAGTAGCCCTTATTGGGGGTCCCACTATGGCTACACCTTC
>TRBD2|-|TRBV3-1/TRBV3-2|TRBJ2-7
CASVGWTSGQYEQYF
TGTGCCAGCGTTGGGTGGACTAGCGGTCAATACGAGCAGTACTTC
>-|few|TRBV29-1|TRBJ1-1
CSVVARTEAFF
TGCAGCGTGGTGGCCCGTACTGAAGCTTTCTTT
>TRBD1|-|TRBV10-3|TRBJ1-2
CAIRPNDRGLGGYTF
TGTGCCATCAGACCGAACGACAGGGGGCTAGGGGGCTACACCTTC
>-|-|TRBV5-5|TRBJ1-1
CASSFSDWNTEAFF
TGTGCCAGCAGCTTCTCAGACTGGAACACTGAAGCTTTCTTT
>TRBD1|-|TRBV7-7|TRBJ2-7
CASSPSTGPYEQYF
TGTGCTAGCAGCCCCTCGACAGGGCCCTACGAGCAGTACTTC
>-|-|TRBV28|TRBJ1-3
CASSRPYRSRLGNTIYF
TGTGCCAGCAGTCGACCATACAGGTCCCGGTTGGGAAACACCATATATTTT
>-|-|TRBV11-3|TRBJ2-1
CASSEMTSPPYNEQFF
TGTGCCAGCAGCGAAATGACTAGTCCCCCCTACAATGAGCAGTTCTTC
>-|-|TRBV5-1|TRBJ2-1
CASSFESEQFF
TGCGCCAGCAGCTTTGAATCTGAGCAGTTCTTC
>-|-|TRBV7-3|TRBJ2-1
CASSLMVRYNEQFF
TGTGCCAGCAGCTTAATGGTCAGATACAATGAGCAGTTCTTC
>-|-|TRBV19|TRBJ1-2
CASSSSGRRTVGYTF
TGTGCCAGTAGTTCCAGCGGACGCCGGACGGTTGGCTACACCTTC
>TRBD2|-|TRBV6-6|TRBJ2-5
CASSYWRGGQETQYF
TGTGCCAGCAGTTATTGGCGGGGGGGGCAAGAGACCCAGTACTTC
>-|-|TRBV6-6|TRBJ2-7
CASGVGSEQYF
TGTGCCAGCGGAGTAGGGAGCGAGCAGTACTTC
>-|-|TRBV7-2|TRBJ1-2
CASSFFTSRARKFNYGYTF
TGTGCCAGCAGCTTTTTTACTTCCCGCGCCCGGAAATTTAACTATGGCTACACCTTC
>-|-|TRBV5-1|TRBJ1-1
CASSLSVVGTEAFF
TGCGCCAGCAGCTTGAGTGTTGTCGGCACTGAAGCTTTCTTT
>-|once|TRBV18|TRBJ2-6
CASSLGRAQANVLTF
TGTGCCAGCTCACTGGGCAGGGCCCAGGCCAACGTCCTGACTTTC
>TRBD2|-|TRBV9|TRBJ2-1
CASSVGLAASYNEQFF
TGTGCCAGCAGCGTGGGACTAGCGGCCTCCTACAATGAGCAGTTCTTC
>-|-|TRBV3-1/TRBV3-2|TRBJ2-7
CASSPTSWSPGEQYF
TGTGCCAGCAGCCCCACAAGCTGGTCCCCGGGGGAGCAGTACTTC
>TRBD2|-|TRBV5-6|TRBJ2-3
CASTTGGGSVDTQYF
TGTGCCAGCACTACTGGCGGGGGGTCGGTAGATACGCAGTATTTT
>-|-|TRBV6-5|TRBJ2-1
CASSYPTEYNEQFF
TGTGCCAGCAGTTACCCGACAGAGTACAATGAGCAGTTCTTC
>TRBD1|-|TRBV7-9|TRBJ1-6
CASSSRTGGDSPLHF
TGTGCCAGCAGCTCCCGGACAGGGGGAGATTCACCCCTCCACTTT
>TRBD1|-|TRBV24-1|TRBJ2-2
CATSDWDFGPGQGLGTGELFF
TGTGCCACCAGTGATTGGGATTTTGGACCGGGACAGGGCTTGGGCACCGGGGAGCTGTTTTTT